This paragraph reports one TCR beta chain. The sample comes from a study of T cell changes during pregnancy in multiple sclerosis. The table came from immunoSEQ multiplex PCR; TCRdb's copy has only in-frame clones and leaves some out. This table holds 25,000 to 30,000 clones, about 92% found once. The CDR3 consists of 15 residues. The germline gives CDR1 KGHSH, CDR2 LQKENI. Trimming removed 3 bases from V and 2 bases from J, with 13 bases in between. This specimen consisted of CD4+ T cells from peripheral blood mononuclear cells, obtained after pregnancy. This receptor was identified in a female donor with multiple sclerosis, enrolled in a pregnancy study. The chain employs TRBV18 and TRBJ1-2, with D hard to call. CDR3 DNA: TGTGCCAGCTCACCCCCGACAAGCCTGAACTATGGCTACACCTTC. It codes for CASSPPTSLNYGYTF.